The present TCR beta chain was sequenced within a study of CD8 T cells in Susac syndrome. Germline V lookup: CDR1 LGHNT, CDR2 FRNRAP. The CDR3 loop spans 19 amino acids. Trimming left V 6 bases short and J 0 bases short, with 24 bases between. An amount of RNA that ranged from roughly 0.45 to 1 ug was reverse transcribed with random hexamers. Across 54 Vbeta and 13 Jbeta, TCR beta CDR3 was amplified with immunoSEQ multiplex PCR. MiXCR was run by TCRdb on the immunoSEQ multiplex PCR reads, yielding one entry per CDR3 protein. In the table there are 350,000 to 550,000 distinct CDR3 sequences, around 85% of which are singletons. Sequencing of TCR beta was performed on blood CD8+ and CD4+ T cells. It was treatment-naive patients with stable or active relapsing-remitting disease who made up the multiple sclerosis controls. TEMRA cells were enriched by FACS, and CD4+ and CD8+ T cells were negatively isolated.

The TCR sequence derives from a human donor with multiple sclerosis. This chain links TRBV12-5 with TRBJ2-1, with D maybe TRBD2 (5 bases). The material sequenced was CD8+ T cells from PBMCs. Written as DNA, the CDR3 is TGTGCTAGTGGCTATCCCATGGTCCCCGAGGGAAGCTCCTACAATGAGCAGTTCTTC. Amino acid sequence: CASGYPMVPEGSSYNEQFF. Drawing the rest from reference TRBV12-5 and TRBJ2-1, the complete variable domain is DARVTQTPRHKVTEMGQEVTMRCQPILGHNTVFWYRQTMMQGLELLAYFRNRAPLDDSGMPKDRFSAEMPDATLATLKIQPSEPRDSAVYFCASGYPMVPEGSSYNEQFFGPGTRLTVL.